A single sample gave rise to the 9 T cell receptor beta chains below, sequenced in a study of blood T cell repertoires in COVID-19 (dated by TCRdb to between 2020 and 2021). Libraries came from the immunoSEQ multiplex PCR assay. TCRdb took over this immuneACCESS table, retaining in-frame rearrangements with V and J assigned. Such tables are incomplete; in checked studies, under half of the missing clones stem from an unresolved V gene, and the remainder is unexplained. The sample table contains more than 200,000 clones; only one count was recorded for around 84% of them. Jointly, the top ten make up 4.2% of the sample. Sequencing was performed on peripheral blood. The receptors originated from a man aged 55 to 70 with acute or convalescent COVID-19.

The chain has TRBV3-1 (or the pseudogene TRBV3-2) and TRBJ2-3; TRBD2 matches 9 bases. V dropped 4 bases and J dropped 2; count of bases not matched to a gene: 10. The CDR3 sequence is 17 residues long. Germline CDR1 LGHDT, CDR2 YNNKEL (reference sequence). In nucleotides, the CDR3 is TGTGCCAGCAGCCCCCGACTGGCGGGGGGGGCCACAGATACGCAGTATTTT. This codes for CASSPRLAGGATDTQYF.

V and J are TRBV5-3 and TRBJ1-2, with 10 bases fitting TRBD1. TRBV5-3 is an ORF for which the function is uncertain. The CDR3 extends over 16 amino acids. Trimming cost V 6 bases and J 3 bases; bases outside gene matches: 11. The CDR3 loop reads CARTRGRDRGYYGYTF. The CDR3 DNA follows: TGTGCCAGAACCCGAGGCAGGGACAGGGGTTACTATGGCTACACCTTC.

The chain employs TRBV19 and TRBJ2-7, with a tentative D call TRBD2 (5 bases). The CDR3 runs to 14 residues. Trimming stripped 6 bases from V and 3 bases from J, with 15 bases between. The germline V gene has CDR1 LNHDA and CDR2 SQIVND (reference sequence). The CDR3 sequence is CASSPAADLYEQYF. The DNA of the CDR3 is TGTGCCAGTAGCCCAGCAGCGGACCTCTACGAGCAGTACTTC.

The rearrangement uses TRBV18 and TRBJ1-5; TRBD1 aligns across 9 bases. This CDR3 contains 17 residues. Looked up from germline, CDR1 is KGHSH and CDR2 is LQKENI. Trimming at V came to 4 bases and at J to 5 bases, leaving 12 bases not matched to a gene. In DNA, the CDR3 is TGTGCCAGCTCACTCATGCAGAGACAGGGGGGCCATCAGCCCCAGCATTTT. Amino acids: CASSLMQRQGGHQPQHF.

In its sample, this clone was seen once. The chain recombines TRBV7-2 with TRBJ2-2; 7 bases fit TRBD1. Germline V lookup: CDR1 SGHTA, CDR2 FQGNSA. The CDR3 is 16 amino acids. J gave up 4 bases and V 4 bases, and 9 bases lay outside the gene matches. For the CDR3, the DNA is TGTGCCAGCAGCTCTAGAGACAGGGTACGCACCGGGGAGCTGTTTTTT. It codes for CASSSRDRVRTGELFF.

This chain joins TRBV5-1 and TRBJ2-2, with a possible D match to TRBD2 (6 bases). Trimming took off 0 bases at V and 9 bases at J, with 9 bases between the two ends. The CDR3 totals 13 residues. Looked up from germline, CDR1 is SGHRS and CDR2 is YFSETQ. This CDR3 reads CASSLAGGRELFF. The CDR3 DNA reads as TGCGCCAGCAGCTTGGCCGGAGGGAGGGAGCTGTTTTTT.

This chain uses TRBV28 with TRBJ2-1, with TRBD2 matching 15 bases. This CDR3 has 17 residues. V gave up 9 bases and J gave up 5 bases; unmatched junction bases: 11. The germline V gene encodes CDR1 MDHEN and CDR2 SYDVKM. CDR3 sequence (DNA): TGTGCCAGTGATCCGGGACTAGCGGGAGGAGCAAACAATGAGCAGTTCTTC. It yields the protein CASDPGLAGGANNEQFF.

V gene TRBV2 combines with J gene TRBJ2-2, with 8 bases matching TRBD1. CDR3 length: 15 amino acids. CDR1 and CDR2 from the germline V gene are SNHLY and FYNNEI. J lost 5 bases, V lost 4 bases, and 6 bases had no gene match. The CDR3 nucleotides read TGTGCCAGCAGTGTAGACAGGGGTCTTACCGGGGAGCTGTTTTTT. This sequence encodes CASSVDRGLTGELFF.

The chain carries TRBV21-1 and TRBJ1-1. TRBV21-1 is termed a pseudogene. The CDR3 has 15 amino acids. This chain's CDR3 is CASSKAPPLATEAFF. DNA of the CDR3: TGTGCCAGCAGCAAAGCCCCCCCGCTAGCCACTGAAGCTTTCTTT.